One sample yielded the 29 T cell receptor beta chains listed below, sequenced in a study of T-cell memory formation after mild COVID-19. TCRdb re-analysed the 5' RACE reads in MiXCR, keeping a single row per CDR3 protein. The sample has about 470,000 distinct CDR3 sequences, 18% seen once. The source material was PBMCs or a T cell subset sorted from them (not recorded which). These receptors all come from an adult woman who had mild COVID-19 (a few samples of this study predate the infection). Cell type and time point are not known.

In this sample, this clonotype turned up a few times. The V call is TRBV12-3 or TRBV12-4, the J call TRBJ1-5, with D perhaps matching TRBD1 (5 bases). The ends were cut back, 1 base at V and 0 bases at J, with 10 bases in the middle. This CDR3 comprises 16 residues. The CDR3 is CASSLGWDYSNQPQHF. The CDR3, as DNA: TGTGCCAGCAGTTTAGGGTGGGACTATAGCAATCAGCCCCAGCATTTT.

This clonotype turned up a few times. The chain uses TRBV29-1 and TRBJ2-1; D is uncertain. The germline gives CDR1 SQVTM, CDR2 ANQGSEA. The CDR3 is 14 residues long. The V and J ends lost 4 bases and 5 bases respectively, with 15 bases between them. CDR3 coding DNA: TGCAGCGTTGGAGAGAAATATTTTAACAATGAGCAGTTCTTC. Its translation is CSVGEKYFNNEQFF.

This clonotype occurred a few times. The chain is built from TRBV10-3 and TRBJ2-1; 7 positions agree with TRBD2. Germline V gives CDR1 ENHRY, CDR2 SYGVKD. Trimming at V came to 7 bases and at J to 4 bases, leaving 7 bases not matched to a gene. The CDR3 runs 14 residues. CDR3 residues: CAIKRRGGYNEQFF. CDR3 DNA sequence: TGTGCCATCAAGAGGAGGGGAGGGTACAATGAGCAGTTCTTC.

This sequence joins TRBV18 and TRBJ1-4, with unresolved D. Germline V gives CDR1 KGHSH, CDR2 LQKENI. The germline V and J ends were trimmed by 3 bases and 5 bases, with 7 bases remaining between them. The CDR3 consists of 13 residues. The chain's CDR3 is CASSPQRNEKLFF. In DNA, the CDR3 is TGTGCCAGCTCACCCCAAAGGAATGAAAAACTGTTTTTT.

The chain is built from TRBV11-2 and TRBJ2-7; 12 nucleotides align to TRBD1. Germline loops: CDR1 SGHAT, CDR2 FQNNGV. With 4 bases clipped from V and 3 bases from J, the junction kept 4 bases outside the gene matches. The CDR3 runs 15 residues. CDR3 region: CASSWGQGAVYEQYF. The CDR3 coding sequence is TGTGCCAGCAGCTGGGGACAGGGGGCGGTCTACGAGCAGTACTTC.

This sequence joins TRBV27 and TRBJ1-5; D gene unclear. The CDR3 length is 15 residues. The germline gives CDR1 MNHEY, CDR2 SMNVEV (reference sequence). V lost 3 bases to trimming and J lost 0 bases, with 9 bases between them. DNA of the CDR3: TGTGCCAGCAGTTTGCATCCTGTTAGCAATCAGCCCCAGCATTTT. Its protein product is CASSLHPVSNQPQHF.

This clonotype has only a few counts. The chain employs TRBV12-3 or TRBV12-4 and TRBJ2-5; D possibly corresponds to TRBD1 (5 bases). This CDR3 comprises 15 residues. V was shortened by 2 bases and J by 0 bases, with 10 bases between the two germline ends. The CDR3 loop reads CASSLLQDNQETQYF. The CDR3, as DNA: TGTGCCAGCAGTTTACTACAGGACAACCAAGAGACCCAGTACTTC.

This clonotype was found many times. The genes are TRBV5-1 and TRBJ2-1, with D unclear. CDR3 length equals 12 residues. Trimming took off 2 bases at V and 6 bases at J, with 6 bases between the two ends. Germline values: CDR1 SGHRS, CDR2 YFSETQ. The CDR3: CASSFNGNEQFF. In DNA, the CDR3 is TGCGCCAGCAGCTTTAATGGCAATGAGCAGTTCTTC.

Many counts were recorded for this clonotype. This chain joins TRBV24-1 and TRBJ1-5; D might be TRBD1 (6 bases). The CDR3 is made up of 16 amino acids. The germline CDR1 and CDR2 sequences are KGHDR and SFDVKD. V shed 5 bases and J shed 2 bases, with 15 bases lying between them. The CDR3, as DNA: TGTGCCACCAGTGCCTCCCAGGGGCTGGGCAATCAGCCCCAGCATTTT. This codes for CATSASQGLGNQPQHF.

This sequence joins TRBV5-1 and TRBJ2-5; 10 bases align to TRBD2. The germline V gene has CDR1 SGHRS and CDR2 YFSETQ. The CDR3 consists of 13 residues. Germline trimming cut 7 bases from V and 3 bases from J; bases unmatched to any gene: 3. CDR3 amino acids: CASCLAGEETQYF. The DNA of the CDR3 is TGCGCCAGCTGTCTAGCGGGAGAAGAGACCCAGTACTTC.

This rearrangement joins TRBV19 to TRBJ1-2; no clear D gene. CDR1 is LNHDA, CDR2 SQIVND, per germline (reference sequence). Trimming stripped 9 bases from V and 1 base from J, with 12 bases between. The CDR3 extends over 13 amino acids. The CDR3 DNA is TGTGCCAGCATGAGTCGGGTTAACTATGGCTACACCTTC. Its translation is CASMSRVNYGYTF. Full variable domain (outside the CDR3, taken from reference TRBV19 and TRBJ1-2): DGGITQSPKYLFRKEGQNVTLSCEQNLNHDAMYWYRQDPGQGLRLIYYSQIVNDFQKGDIAEGYSVSREKKESFPLTVTSAQKNPTAFYLCASMSRVNYGYTFGSGTRLTVV.

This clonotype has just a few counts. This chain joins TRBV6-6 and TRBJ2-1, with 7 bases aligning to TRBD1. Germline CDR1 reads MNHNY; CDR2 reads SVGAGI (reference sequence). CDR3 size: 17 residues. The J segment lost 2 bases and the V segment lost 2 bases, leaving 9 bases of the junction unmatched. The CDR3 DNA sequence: TGTGCCAGCAGTTACCTGCCGCCAGGGGGTGCCTACAATGAGCAGTTCTTC. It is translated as CASSYLPPGGAYNEQFF.

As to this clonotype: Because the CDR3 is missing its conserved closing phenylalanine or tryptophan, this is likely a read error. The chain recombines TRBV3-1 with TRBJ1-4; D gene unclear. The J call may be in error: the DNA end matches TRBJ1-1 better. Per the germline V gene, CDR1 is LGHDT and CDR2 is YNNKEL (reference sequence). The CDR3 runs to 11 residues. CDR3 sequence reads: CASSQDSAAFS. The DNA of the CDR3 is TGTGCCAGCAGCCAAGACTCAGCAGCTTTCTCT.

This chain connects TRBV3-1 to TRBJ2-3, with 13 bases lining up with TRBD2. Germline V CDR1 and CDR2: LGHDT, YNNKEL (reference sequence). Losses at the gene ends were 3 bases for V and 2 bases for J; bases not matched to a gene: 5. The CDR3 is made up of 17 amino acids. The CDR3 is CASSQGTSGTITDTQYF. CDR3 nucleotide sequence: TGTGCCAGCAGCCAGGGGACTAGCGGGACTATCACAGATACGCAGTATTTT.

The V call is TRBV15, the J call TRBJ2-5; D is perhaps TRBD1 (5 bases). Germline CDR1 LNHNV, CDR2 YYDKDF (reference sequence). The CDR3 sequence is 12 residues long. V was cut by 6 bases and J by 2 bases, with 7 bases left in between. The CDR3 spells CATSKGQETQYF. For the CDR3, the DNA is TGTGCCACCAGTAAGGGGCAAGAGACCCAGTACTTC. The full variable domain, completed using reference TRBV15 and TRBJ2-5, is DAMVIQNPRYQVTQFGKPVTLSCSQTLNHNVMYWYQQKSSQAPKLLFHYYDKDFNNEADTPDNFQSRRPNTSFCFLDIRSPGLGDTAMYLCATSKGQETQYFGPGTRLLVL.

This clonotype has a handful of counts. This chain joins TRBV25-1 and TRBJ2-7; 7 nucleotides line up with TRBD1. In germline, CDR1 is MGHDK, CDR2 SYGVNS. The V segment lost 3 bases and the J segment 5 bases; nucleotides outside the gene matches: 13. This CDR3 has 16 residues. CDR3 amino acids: CASSDHQTGRRNEQYF. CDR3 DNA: TGTGCCAGCAGTGACCACCAGACAGGGAGACGTAACGAGCAGTACTTC.

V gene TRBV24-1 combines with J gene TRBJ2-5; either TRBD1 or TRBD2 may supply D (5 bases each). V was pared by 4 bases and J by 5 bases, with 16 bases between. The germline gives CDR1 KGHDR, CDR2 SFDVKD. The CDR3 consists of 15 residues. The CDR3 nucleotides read TGTGCCACCAGTGACCCGGGTCGGGACCGGGAGACCCAGTACTTC. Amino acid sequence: CATSDPGRDRETQYF.

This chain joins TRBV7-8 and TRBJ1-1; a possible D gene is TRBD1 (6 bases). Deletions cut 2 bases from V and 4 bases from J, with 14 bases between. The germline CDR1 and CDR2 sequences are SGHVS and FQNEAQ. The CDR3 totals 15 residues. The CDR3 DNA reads TGTGCCAGCAGCTTAAAAGAGGGGACAAGCACTGAAGCTTTCTTT. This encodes CASSLKEGTSTEAFF.

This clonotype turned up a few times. CDR3 region: CASSAFKDNQETQYF. The CDR3 DNA sequence: TGTGCCAGCAGCGCGTTTAAAGACAATCAAGAGACCCAGTACTTC. The chain links TRBV9 to TRBJ2-5; D is ambiguous. Germline-derived CDR1 and CDR2 are SGDLS and YYNGEE. V lost 3 bases to trimming and J lost 2 bases, with 14 bases between them. This CDR3 spans 15 amino acids.

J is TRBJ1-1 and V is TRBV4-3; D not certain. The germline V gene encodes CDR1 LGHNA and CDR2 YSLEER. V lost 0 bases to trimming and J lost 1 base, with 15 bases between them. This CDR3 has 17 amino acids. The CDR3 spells CASSQDRQSPGNTEAFF. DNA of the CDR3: TGCGCCAGCAGCCAAGATCGGCAATCACCCGGGAACACTGAAGCTTTCTTT.

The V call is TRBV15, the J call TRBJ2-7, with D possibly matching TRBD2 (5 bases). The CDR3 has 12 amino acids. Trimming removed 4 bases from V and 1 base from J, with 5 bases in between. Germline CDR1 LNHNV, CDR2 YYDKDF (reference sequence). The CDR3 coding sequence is TGTGCCACCAGCACGGGGTCCTACGAGCAGTACTTC. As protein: CATSTGSYEQYF.

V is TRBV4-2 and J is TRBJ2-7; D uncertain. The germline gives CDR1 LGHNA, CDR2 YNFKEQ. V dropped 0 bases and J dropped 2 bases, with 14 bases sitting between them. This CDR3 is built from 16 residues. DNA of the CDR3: TGTGCCAGCAGCCAAGAGATCTCCCTGGGTCCCTACGAGCAGTACTTC. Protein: CASSQEISLGPYEQYF.

The CDR3 protein is CSAPTGEYNEQFF. The CDR3 region has the DNA TGCAGCGCCCCGACAGGAGAATACAATGAGCAGTTCTTC. J is TRBJ2-1 and V is TRBV29-1, with a tentative D call TRBD1 (6 bases). The germline gives CDR1 SQVTM, CDR2 ANQGSEA. V gave up 7 bases and J gave up 4 bases, with 14 bases separating them. CDR3 length: 13 residues.

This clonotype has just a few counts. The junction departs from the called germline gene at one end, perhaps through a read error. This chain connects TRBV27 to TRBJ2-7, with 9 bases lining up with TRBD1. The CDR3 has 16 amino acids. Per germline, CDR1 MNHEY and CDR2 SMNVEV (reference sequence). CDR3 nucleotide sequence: TGTGCCAGCAGTCTATCTAACAGGGGGCGCTTCTACGAGCAGTACTTC. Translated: CASSLSNRGRFYEQYF.

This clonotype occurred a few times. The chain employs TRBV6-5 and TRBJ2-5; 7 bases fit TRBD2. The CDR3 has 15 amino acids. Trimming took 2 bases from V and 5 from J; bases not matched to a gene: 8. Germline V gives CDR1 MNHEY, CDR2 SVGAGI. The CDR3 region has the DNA TGTGCCAGCAGTTACAAGGGTAGGGGAGGGGAGACCCAGTACTTC. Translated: CASSYKGRGGETQYF.

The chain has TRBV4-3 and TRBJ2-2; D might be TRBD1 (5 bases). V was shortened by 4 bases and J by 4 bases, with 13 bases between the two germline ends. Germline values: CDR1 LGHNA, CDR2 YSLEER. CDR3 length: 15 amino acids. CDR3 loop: CASSRLDRGTGELFF. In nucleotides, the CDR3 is TGCGCCAGCAGCCGGTTGGATAGGGGCACCGGGGAGCTGTTTTTT.

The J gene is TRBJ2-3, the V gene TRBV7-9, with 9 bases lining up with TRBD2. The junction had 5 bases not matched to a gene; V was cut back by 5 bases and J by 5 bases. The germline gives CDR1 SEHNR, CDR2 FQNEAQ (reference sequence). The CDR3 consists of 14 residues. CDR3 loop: CASSPGAGGDTQYF. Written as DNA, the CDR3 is TGTGCCAGCAGCCCGGGAGCGGGGGGAGATACGCAGTATTTT.

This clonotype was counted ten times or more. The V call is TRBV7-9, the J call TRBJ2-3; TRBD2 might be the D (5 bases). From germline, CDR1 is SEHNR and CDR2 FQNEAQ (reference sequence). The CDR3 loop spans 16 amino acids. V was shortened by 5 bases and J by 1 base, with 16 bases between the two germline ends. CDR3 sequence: CASSGWTSPGTDTQYF. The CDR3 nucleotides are TGTGCCAGCAGCGGCTGGACTTCGCCCGGCACAGATACGCAGTATTTT. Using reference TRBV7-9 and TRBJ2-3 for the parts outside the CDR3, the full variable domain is DTGVSQNPRHKITKRGQNVTFRCDPISEHNRLYWYRQTLGQGPEFLTYFQNEAQLEKSRLLSDRFSAERPKGSFSTLEIQRTEQGDSAMYLCASSGWTSPGTDTQYFGPGTRLTVL.

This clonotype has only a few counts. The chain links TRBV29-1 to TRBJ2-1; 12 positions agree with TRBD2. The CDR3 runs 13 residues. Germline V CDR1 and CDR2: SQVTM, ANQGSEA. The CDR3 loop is CSETSGGANEQFF. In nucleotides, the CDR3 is TGCAGTGAGACTAGCGGGGGTGCAAATGAGCAGTTCTTC.